A selection of T cell receptor beta chains follows, all from one sample in a study of blood T cell repertoires in COVID-19. Sequencing used immunoSEQ multiplex PCR; TCRdb keeps in-frame clones, though not all of them. The sample includes about 140,000 clones, around 80% of them seen just once. The sample consisted of peripheral blood. The source of these receptors is a woman of 80 years or more with active or convalescent COVID-19. The CDR3 runs from the conserved cysteine through the conserved F or W. Each record gives: clone size, J gene, D gene, V gene, CDR3 DNA, CDR3 protein. A D gene is named only where the DNA matches it firmly. The size entry is marked missing in some rows and otherwise reads once, few, many or a size class.

- | TRBJ1-5 | - | TRBV5-1 | TGCGCCAGCAGCCGGGGTTTAGGTCAGCCCCAGCATTTT | CASSRGLGQPQHF
- | TRBJ2-3 | - | TRBV18 | TGTGCCAGCTCACCAAGTTTCCTTGCAGGGTCTAGCACAGATACGCAGTATTTT | CASSPSFLAGSSTDTQYF
- | TRBJ1-1 | TRBD1 | TRBV30 | TGTGCCTGGAATGACAGGGGGGACACTGAAGCTTTCTTT | CAWNDRGDTEAFF
- | TRBJ2-5 | - | TRBV7-3 | TGTGCCAGCAGTCCGGGGGGACAAAAACAAGAGACCCAGTACTTC | CASSPGGQKQETQYF
few | TRBJ2-7 | TRBD2 | TRBV6-5 | TGTGCCAGCAGCCGCGCCGCTAGCGGGGGTTACGAGCAGTACTTC | CASSRAASGGYEQYF
- | TRBJ2-5 | TRBD1 | TRBV18 | TGTGCCAGCTCACCAGCTGTGGGACAGGTACAAGAGACCCAGTACTTC | CASSPAVGQVQETQYF
- | TRBJ1-6 | TRBD1 | TRBV6-6 | TGTGCCAGCAGTCGACTGGGGAACAGGGGGCTTAGGTCACCCCTCCACTTT | CASSRLGNRGLRSPLHF
few | TRBJ1-5 | TRBD1 | TRBV28 | TGTGCCAGCAGTGTTGCAGGGGGCAAAAGTCAGCCCCAGCATTTT | CASSVAGGKSQPQHF
- | TRBJ2-1 | TRBD1 | TRBV19 | TGTGCCAGTAGTGTTACGACAGGGGTTACCTACAATGAGCAGTTCTTC | CASSVTTGVTYNEQFF
- | TRBJ2-7 | TRBD1 | TRBV5-1 | TGCGCCAGCAGCTTGGCAGGGACAGGTCGCCCCGAGCAGTACTTC | CASSLAGTGRPEQYF
- | TRBJ1-2 | TRBD1 | TRBV10-3 | TGTGCCATTGCCGGGACAGGGTCTCGAGGCTACACCTTC | CAIAGTGSRGYTF